The clone carrying this T cell receptor beta chain was counted at least ten times. The target antigen is unknown. This sample was included in a study of T cells after yellow fever vaccination. Study results and limitations: A faster peak, day 5 versus 15, was reached by the weaker secondary response. Abundant bulk-population clonotypes could contaminate the FACS-sorted repertoires.

The CDR3 totals 16 residues. In germline, CDR1 is KGHDR, CDR2 SFDVKD. V was clipped by 2 bases and J by 8 bases; unmatched bases: 6. Using its own MiXCR run on the 5' RACE reads, TCRdb lists one record per CDR3 protein. The data show about 210,000 distinct CDR3 sequences, with about 7% seen just once and more than 0.85% held by the top ten. The sequencing used CD4+ T cells sorted from PBMCs, collected on the day of the yellow fever booster vaccination. The genes are TRBV24-1 and TRBJ2-1, with TRBD1 matching over 12 bases. This clonotype was obtained from a young man who received the YFV17D yellow fever vaccine. Here the CDR3 reads CATSDSPGQGADEQFF. CDR3 DNA: TGTGCCACCAGTGATTCTCCGGGACAGGGGGCGGATGAGCAGTTCTTC.